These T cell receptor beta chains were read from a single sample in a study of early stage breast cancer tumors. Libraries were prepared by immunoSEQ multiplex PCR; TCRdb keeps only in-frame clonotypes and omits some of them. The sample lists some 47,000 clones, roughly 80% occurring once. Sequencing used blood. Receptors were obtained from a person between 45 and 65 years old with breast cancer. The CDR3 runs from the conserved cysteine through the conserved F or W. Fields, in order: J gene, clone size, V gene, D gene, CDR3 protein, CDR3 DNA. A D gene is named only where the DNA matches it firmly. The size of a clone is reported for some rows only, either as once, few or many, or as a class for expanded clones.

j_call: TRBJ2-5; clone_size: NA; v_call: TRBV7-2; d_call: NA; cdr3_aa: CASSLKGMGEETQYF; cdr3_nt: TGTGCCAGCAGCTTAAAGGGCATGGGCGAAGAGACCCAGTACTTC
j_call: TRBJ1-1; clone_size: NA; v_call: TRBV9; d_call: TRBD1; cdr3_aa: CASSKGQAVEAFF; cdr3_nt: TGTGCCAGCAGCAAGGGACAGGCTGTGGAAGCTTTCTTT
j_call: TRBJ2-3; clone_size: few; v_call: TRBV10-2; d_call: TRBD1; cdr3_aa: CASSAQETGVGTQYF; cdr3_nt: TGCGCCAGCAGTGCTCAGGAAACAGGGGTGGGTACGCAGTATTTT
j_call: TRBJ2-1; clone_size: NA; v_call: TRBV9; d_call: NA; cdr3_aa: CASSVDNEQFF; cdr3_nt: TGTGCCAGCAGCGTAGATAATGAGCAGTTCTTC
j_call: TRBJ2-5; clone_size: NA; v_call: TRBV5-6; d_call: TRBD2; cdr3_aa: CASSAGGVETQYF; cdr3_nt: TGTGCCAGCAGCGCCGGGGGGGTAGAGACCCAGTACTTC
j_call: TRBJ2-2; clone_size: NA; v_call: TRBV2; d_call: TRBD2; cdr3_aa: CASSPTLTSGRGTGELFF; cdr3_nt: TGTGCCAGCAGTCCCACATTAACTAGCGGGAGAGGGACCGGGGAGCTGTTTTTT
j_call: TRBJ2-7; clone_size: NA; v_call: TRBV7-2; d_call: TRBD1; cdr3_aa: CASSPFGDRDYEQYF; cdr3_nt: TGTGCCAGCAGCCCGTTTGGGGACAGGGACTACGAGCAGTACTTC
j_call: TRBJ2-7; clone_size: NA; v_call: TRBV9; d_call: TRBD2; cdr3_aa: CASGPAGVGYEQYF; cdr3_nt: TGTGCCAGCGGCCCAGCGGGAGTCGGGTACGAGCAGTACTTC
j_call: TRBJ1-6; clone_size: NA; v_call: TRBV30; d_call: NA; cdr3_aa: CAWSVWGPNSPLHF; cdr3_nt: TGTGCCTGGAGTGTGTGGGGACCTAATTCACCCCTCCACTTT
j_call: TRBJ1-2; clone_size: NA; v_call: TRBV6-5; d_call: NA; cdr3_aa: CASTKLTDRSYGYTF; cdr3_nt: TGTGCCAGCACCAAACTGACCGACAGGAGCTACGGCTACACCTTC
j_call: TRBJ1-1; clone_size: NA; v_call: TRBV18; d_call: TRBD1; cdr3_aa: CASSPTTGAGTEAFF; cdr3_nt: TGTGCCAGCTCACCAACGACAGGGGCCGGCACTGAAGCTTTCTTT
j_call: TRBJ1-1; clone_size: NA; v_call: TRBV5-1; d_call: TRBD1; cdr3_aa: CASSNQGDTEAFF; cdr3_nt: TGCGCCAGCAGTAATCAGGGGGACACTGAAGCTTTCTTT
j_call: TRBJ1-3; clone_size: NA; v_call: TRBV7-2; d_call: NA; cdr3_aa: CASSSSHLSGNTIYF; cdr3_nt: TGTGCCAGCAGCTCCTCACACCTCTCTGGAAACACCATATATTTT
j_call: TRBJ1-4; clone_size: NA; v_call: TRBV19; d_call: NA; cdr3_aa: CASSILKGVKGEKLFF; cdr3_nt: TGTGCCAGTAGTATCCTAAAAGGGGTGAAGGGTGAAAAACTGTTTTTT
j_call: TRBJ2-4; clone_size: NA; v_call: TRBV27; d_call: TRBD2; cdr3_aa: CASSAGGPPGNIQYF; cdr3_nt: TGTGCCAGCAGTGCGGGGGGGCCGCCAGGAAACATTCAGTACTTC
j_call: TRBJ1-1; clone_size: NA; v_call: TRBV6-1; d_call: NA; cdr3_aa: CASSLTTADTEAFF; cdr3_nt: TGTGCCAGCAGCCTCACAACGGCGGACACTGAAGCTTTCTTT
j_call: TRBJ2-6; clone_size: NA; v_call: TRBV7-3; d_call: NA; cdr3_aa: CASSLSSGANVLTF; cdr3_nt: TGTGCCAGCAGCTTAAGCTCTGGGGCCAACGTCCTGACTTTC
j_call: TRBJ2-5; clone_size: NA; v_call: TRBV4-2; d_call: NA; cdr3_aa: CASSQGVGRSETQYF; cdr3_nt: TGTGCCAGCAGCCAAGGGGTCGGCCGTAGTGAGACCCAGTACTTC
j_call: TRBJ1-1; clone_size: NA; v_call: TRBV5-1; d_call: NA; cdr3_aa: CASSFQAASAEAFF; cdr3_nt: TGCGCCAGCAGCTTTCAGGCGGCTAGCGCTGAAGCTTTCTTT
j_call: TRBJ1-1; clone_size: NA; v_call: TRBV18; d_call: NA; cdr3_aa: CASSRLEDTEAFF; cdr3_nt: TGTGCCAGCTCCAGGCTGGAGGACACTGAAGCTTTCTTT
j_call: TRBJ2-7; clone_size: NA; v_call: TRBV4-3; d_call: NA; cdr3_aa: CASSQEGSSYEQYF; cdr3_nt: TGCGCCAGCAGCCAAGAGGGATCTTCCTACGAGCAGTACTTC
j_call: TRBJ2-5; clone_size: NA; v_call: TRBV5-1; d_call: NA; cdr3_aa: CASSLVGDPRETQYF; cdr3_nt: TGCGCCAGCAGCTTGGTTGGGGACCCGCGTGAGACCCAGTACTTC
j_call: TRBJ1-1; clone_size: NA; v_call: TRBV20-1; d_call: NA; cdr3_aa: CSASMAEAFF; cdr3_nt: TGCAGTGCTAGCATGGCTGAAGCTTTCTTT
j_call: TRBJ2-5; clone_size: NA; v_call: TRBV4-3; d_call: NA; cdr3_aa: CASSQDRGMGVQETQYF; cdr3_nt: TGCGCCAGCAGCCAAGATCGAGGGATGGGGGTCCAAGAGACCCAGTACTTC
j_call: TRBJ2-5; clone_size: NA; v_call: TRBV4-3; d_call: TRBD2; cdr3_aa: CASSQGAGGTGETQYF; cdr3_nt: TGCGCCAGCAGCCAAGGAGCGGGAGGGACGGGAGAGACCCAGTACTTC
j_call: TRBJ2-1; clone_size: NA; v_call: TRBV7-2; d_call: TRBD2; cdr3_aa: CASSLNSGSSNEQFF; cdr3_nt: TGTGCCAGCAGCTTAAACAGCGGGAGTTCCAATGAGCAGTTCTTC
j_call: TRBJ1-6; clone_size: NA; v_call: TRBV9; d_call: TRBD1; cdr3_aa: CASSAGTGVNNSPLHF; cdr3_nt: TGTGCCAGCAGCGCCGGGACAGGGGTTAATAATTCACCCCTCCACTTT
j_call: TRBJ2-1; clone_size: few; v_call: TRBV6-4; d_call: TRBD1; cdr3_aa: CASSDSSGQANEQFF; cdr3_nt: TGTGCCAGCAGTGACTCGAGCGGACAGGCCAATGAGCAGTTCTTC
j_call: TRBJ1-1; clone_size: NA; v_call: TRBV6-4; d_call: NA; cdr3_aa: CASSMKGGWGEAFF; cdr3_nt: TGTGCCAGCAGTATGAAGGGGGGATGGGGTGAAGCTTTCTTT
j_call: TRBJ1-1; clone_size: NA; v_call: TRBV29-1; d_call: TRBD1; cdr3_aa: CSVEGTGGSNTEAFF; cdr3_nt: TGCAGCGTTGAAGGGACAGGGGGCTCGAACACTGAAGCTTTCTTT
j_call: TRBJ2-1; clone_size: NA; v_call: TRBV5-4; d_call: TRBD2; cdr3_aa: CASEPRASGSYNEQFF; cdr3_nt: TGTGCCAGCGAGCCACGTGCTAGCGGGAGCTACAATGAGCAGTTCTTC
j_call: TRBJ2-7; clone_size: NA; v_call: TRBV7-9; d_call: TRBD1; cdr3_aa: CASSTDRVGREQYF; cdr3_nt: TGTGCCAGCAGCACGGACAGGGTCGGTCGCGAGCAGTACTTC
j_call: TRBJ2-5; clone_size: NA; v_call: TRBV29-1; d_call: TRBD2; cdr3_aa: CSVAIAGGLGETQYF; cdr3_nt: TGCAGCGTTGCTATAGCGGGGGGCCTTGGAGAGACCCAGTACTTC
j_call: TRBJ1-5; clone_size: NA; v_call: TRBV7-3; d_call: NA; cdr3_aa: CASSLKTFFSNQPQHF; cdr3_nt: TGTGCCAGCAGCTTAAAGACTTTTTTTAGCAATCAGCCCCAGCATTTT
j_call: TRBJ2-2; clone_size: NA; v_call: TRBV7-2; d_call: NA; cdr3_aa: CASSPQVGYTGELFF; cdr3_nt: TGTGCCAGCAGCCCCCAAGTCGGGTACACCGGGGAGCTGTTTTTT
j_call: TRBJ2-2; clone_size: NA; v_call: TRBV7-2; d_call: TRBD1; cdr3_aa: CASSLGTGMAGELFF; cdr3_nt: TGTGCCAGCAGTTTAGGGACAGGGATGGCCGGGGAGCTGTTTTTT